This T cell receptor (beta chain) was profiled in a study of T cells after yellow fever vaccination. With regard to this clonotype: No antigen is known for it.

General observations from the study: The presence of abundant clonotypes contaminating from the bulk population was possible in FACS-sorted repertoires. Booster samples showed a return of most primary-vaccination clones (roughly 96% CD4, about 87% CD8).

TCR cDNA was made by 5'RACE template switching, adding a universal primer site and UMIs. TCRdb re-called the 5' RACE reads with MiXCR, one entry per CDR3 protein. This repertoire shows 300,000 or so distinct CDR3 sequences, roughly 13% found once; its top ten account for roughly 0.5%. The source is a man aged 25 to 40 who received the YFV17D yellow fever vaccine. The sample consisted of CD4+ T cells sorted from PBMCs, taken 45 days after the yellow fever booster vaccination.

CDR3 bases: TGTGCCAGCAGCCATACATGGGGGCCGAGCAATCAGCCCCAGCATTTT. Amino acids: CASSHTWGPSNQPQHF. V gene TRBV6-1 combines with J gene TRBJ1-5, with D possibly TRBD1 on 6 matching bases. Germline values: CDR1 MNHNS, CDR2 SASEGT. V dropped 6 bases and J dropped 1 base, with 16 bases sitting between them. CDR3 length: 16 residues.